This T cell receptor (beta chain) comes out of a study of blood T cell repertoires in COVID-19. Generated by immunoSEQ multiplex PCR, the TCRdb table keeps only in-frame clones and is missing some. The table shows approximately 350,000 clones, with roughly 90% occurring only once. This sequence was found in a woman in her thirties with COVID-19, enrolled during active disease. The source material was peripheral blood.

The CDR3 reads CASSEISSDTQYF. In DNA, the CDR3 is TGTGCCAGCAGTGAAATTAGCTCAGATACGCAGTATTTT. The genes are TRBV6-1 and TRBJ2-3; D is ambiguous. The germline gives CDR1 MNHNS, CDR2 SASEGT. With 2 bases removed from V and 4 bases from J, the gap between germline ends came to 7 bases. The CDR3 loop spans 13 amino acids.